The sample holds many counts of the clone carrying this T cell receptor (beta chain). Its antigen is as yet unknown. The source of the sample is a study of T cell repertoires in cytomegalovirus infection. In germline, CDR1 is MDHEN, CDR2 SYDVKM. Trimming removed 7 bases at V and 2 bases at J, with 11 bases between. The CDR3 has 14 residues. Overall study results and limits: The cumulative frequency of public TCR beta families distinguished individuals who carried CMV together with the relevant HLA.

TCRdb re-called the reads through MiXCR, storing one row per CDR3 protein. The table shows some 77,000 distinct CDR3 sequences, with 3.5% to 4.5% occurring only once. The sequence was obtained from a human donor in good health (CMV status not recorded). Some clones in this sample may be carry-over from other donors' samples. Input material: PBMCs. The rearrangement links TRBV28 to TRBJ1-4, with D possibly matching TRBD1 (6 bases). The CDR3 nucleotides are TGTGCCAGCACCCCAGGGGACACTAATGAAAAACTGTTTTTT. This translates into CASTPGDTNEKLFF.